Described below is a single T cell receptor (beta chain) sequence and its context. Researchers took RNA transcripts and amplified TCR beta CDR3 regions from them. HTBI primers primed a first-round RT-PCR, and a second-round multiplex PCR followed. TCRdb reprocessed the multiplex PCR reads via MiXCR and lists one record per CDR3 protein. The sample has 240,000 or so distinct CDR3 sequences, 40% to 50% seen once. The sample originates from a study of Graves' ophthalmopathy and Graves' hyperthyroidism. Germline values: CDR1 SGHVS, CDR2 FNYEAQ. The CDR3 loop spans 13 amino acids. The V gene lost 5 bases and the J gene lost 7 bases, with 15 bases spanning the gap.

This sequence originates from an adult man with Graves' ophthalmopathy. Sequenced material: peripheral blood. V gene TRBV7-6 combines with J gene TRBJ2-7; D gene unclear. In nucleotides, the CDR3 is TGTGCCAGCAGCCAAAGCATGGGCCTTGAGCAGTACTTC. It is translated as CASSQSMGLEQYF. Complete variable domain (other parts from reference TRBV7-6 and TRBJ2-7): GAGVSQSPRYKVTKRGQDVALRCDPISGHVSLYWYRQALGQGPEFLTYFNYEAQQDKSGLPNDRFSAERPEGSISTLTIQRTEQRDSAMYRCASSQSMGLEQYFGPGTRLTVT.